The T cell receptor (beta chain) under discussion was sequenced for a study of cytomegalovirus exposure and HLA in healthy donors. V was shortened by 2 bases and J by 1 base, with 11 bases between the two germline ends. Germline V lookup: CDR1 ENHRY, CDR2 SYGVKD. This CDR3 contains 15 residues. Study-wide results and caveats: Earlier analysis looked at TCR beta V segments, and most were productive about 90% or about 30% of the time. Among TCR beta chains, those listed as cytomegalovirus-associated numbered 164.

Details on this clone: What it recognizes is unknown.

PCR primers comprised 60 Vbeta and 13 Jbeta primers. Authors' processing steps: In a later analysis, 79 million or so unique TCR beta chains included roughly 11 million shared by two or more donors. The protocol was immunoSEQ multiplex PCR, while the TCRdb copy is restricted to in-frame clones and leaves out a portion. The DNA gave D and trimming, while V, J and clone size come from that table. The sample has about 130,000 clones; around 73% are singletons. The rearrangement uses TRBV10-3 and TRBJ1-1; a possible D gene is TRBD1 (5 bases). The TCR originated in a female donor in good health and CMV-seronegative. Sequencing was performed on PBMCs. The CDR3 reads CAISEPRGENTEAFF. CDR3 DNA: TGTGCCATCAGTGAGCCTCGGGGGGAGAACACTGAAGCTTTCTTT.